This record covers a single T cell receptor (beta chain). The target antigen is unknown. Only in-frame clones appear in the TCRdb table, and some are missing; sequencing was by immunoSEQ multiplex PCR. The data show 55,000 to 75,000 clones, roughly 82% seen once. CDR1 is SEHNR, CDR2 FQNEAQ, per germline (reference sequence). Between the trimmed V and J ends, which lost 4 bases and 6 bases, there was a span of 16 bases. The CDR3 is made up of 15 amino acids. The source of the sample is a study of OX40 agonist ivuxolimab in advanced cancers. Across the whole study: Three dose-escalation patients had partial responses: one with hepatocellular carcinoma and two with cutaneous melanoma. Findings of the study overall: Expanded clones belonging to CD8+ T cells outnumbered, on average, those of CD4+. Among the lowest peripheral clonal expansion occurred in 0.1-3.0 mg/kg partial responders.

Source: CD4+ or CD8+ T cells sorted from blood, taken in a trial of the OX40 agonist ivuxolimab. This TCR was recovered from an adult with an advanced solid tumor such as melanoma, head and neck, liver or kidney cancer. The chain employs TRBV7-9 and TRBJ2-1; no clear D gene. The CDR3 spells CASSSSQQHRNEQFF. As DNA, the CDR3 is TGTGCCAGCAGCTCATCCCAGCAGCATCGCAATGAGCAGTTCTTC.